Listed here is a single T cell receptor beta chain. There are 13 residues in the CDR3. Germline lookup yields CDR1 MNHEY and CDR2 SVGAGI. V lost 11 bases to trimming and J lost 5 bases, with 18 bases between them. This entry comes from a study of blood T cell repertoires in COVID-19. In the study overall: There were acute and convalescent COVID-19 samples, and they came from the United States, Italy and Spain.

Study members were between about 18 and 100 years old and lived in fewer than 30 US regions. Cohorts were determined from participant-reported clinical history. In the study's own analysis: For nucleated cells, counts were estimated from reference gene primer amplification. Measured with immunoSEQ multiplex PCR; TCRdb has only the in-frame clones, and not every one. V, J and clone size were drawn from that table, and D and trimming were deduced from the DNA. The data hold roughly 200,000 clones, with about 82% observed a single time. This sequence joins TRBV6-5 and TRBJ1-2; possibly TRBD1 for D (5 bases). Sequenced sample: PBMCs or T cells enriched from blood (not recorded which). The receptor was derived from a man aged 35-49 years with acute COVID-19. The CDR3 sequence is CAVRGGSFYGYTF. In DNA, the CDR3 is TGTGCCGTTCGGGGGGGGAGCTTTTATGGCTACACCTTC.